The 12 T cell receptor beta chains in this list originate from one sample, sequenced in a study of cytomegalovirus exposure and HLA in healthy donors. PCR used 60 Vbeta primers and 13 Jbeta primers. Profiled with immunoSEQ multiplex PCR; TCRdb holds only in-frame clones, not every one. The data hold about 140,000 clones, with almost 85% observed a single time. Sequenced input: PBMCs. The receptors were sampled from a man younger than 40 in good health and CMV-seropositive.

The rearrangement uses TRBV9 and TRBJ1-1; D call uncertain. The CDR3 is 14 residues long. The germline CDR1 and CDR2 sequences are SGDLS and YYNGEE. Trimming stripped 0 bases from V and 0 bases from J, with 6 bases between. CDR3 sequence: CASSVDPVNTEAFF. CDR3 nucleotide sequence: TGTGCCAGCAGCGTAGACCCGGTGAACACTGAAGCTTTCTTT.

The chain uses TRBV6-5 and TRBJ2-1, with TRBD2 matching over 12 bases. Unmatched junction bases numbered 5, after V lost 4 bases and J lost 4 bases. CDR1 is MNHEY and CDR2 is SVGAGI in the germline V gene. The length of the CDR3 is 16 residues. The CDR3, as DNA: TGTGCCAGCAGTTCCCTAGCGGGAGGGAGATACAATGAGCAGTTCTTC. Encoded protein: CASSSLAGGRYNEQFF.

The V gene is TRBV27, the J gene TRBJ2-7; 8 bases align to TRBD1. Germline values: CDR1 MNHEY, CDR2 SMNVEV (reference sequence). The CDR3 is 14 residues long. Trimming cost V 5 bases and J 6 bases; bases outside gene matches: 9. CDR3 sequence reads: CASSNDRGHAEQYF. The CDR3 region has the DNA TGTGCCAGCAGTAACGACAGGGGTCACGCCGAGCAGTACTTC.

This clone came up a few times. CDR3 DNA: TGTGCTAGTGCTACAGGGGGGAGCACAGATACGCAGTATTTT. Protein sequence: CASATGGSTDTQYF. This chain uses TRBV12-5 with TRBJ2-3; 8 positions match TRBD1. This CDR3 has 14 residues. CDR1 and CDR2 from the germline V gene are LGHNT and FRNRAP. The J segment lost 0 bases and the V segment lost 7 bases, leaving 3 bases of the junction unmatched.

The genes are TRBV6-6 and TRBJ2-7, with TRBD2 identical over 7 bases. Germline lookup yields CDR1 MNHNY and CDR2 SVGAGI (reference sequence). V lost 5 bases to trimming and J lost 6 bases; unmatched junction nucleotides: 10. CDR3 length: 14 residues. The CDR3 DNA is TGTGCCAGCAGTCCAGGACTAGTCCCTAGCGAGCAGTACTTC. It yields the protein CASSPGLVPSEQYF.

This clone came up once. This CDR3 is CASSLGFRQGSGELFF. The CDR3 nucleotides are TGCGCCAGCAGCTTGGGCTTTCGACAGGGGTCCGGGGAGCTGTTTTTT. The V gene is TRBV5-1, the J gene TRBJ2-2; TRBD1 matches at 8 bases. Germline trimming cut 0 bases from V and 6 bases from J; bases unmatched to any gene: 7. Germline V lookup: CDR1 SGHRS, CDR2 YFSETQ. This CDR3 has 16 amino acids.

This clone was seen more than once but under ten times. The chain has TRBV5-1 and TRBJ2-3, with a tentative D call TRBD2 (6 bases). The CDR3 is 14 residues long. Trimming removed 4 bases from V and 5 bases from J, with 14 bases in between. Germline V CDR1 and CDR2: SGHRS, YFSETQ. CDR3 region: CASSQGLEGDTQYF. CDR3 nucleotides: TGCGCCAGCAGCCAGGGACTTGAGGGAGATACGCAGTATTTT.

The chain has TRBV4-1 and TRBJ2-7; 15 bases match TRBD2. CDR1 is MGHRA, CDR2 YSYEKL, per germline. Trimming removed 4 bases from V and 0 bases from J; junction bases left unmatched: 13. CDR3 length: 20 residues. CDR3 region: CASSRGRSGLAGGSSYEQYF. Written as DNA, the CDR3 is TGCGCCAGCAGCCGCGGGAGGTCGGGACTAGCGGGGGGATCCTCCTACGAGCAGTACTTC.

The chain couples TRBV30 to TRBJ1-3, with D hard to call. The CDR3 extends over 13 amino acids. Trimming removed 5 bases from V and 0 bases from J, with 8 bases in between. Looked up from germline, CDR1 is GTSNPN and CDR2 is SVGIG (reference sequence). The CDR3 loop is CAWSESSGNTIYF. In DNA form, the CDR3 reads TGTGCCTGGTCGGAGAGCTCTGGAAACACCATATATTTT. Full variable domain (remainder filled in from reference TRBV30 and TRBJ1-3): SQTIHQWPATLVQPVGSPLSLECTVEGTSNPNLYWYRQAAGRGLQLLFYSVGIGQISSEVPQNLSASRPQDRQFILSSKKLLLSDSGFYLCAWSESSGNTIYFGEGSWLTVV.

The genes are TRBV7-2 and TRBJ2-3; D uncertain. V was cut by 1 base and J by 4 bases, with 9 bases left in between. Germline assignment: CDR1 SGHTA and CDR2 FQGNSA. This CDR3 is 14 amino acids long. The CDR3 DNA reads TGTGCCAGCAGCTTAGGAGTAGCTCCAGATACGCAGTATTTT. Encoded protein: CASSLGVAPDTQYF.

This rearrangement joins TRBV4-2 to TRBJ1-1; weak D call: TRBD1 (5 bases). CDR3 length: 15 residues. Germline V gene sequence: CDR1 LGHNA, CDR2 YNFKEQ. The V and J ends lost 1 base and 1 base respectively, with 10 bases between them. CDR3 coding DNA: TGTGCCAGCAGCCAAGTTTCGGGGGGGAACACTGAAGCTTTCTTT. It encodes CASSQVSGGNTEAFF.

The gene calls are TRBV11-3 and TRBJ1-2, with TRBD1 matching 8 bases. The V gene's germline CDR1 is SGHNT and CDR2 YENEEA. This CDR3 spans 11 amino acids. Losses at the gene ends were 6 bases for V and 8 bases for J; bases not matched to a gene: 2. The CDR3 loop is CASRGTGGYTF. The CDR3 DNA follows: TGTGCCAGCAGGGGGACAGGAGGCTACACCTTC.